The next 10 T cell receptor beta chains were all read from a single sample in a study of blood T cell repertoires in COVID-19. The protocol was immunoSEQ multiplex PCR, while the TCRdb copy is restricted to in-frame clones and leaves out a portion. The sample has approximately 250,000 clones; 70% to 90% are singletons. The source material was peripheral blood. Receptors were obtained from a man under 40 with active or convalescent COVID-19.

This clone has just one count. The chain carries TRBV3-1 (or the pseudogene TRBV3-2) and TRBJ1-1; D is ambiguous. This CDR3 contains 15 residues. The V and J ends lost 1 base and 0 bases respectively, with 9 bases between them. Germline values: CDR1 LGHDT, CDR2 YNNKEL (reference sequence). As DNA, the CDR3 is TGTGCCAGCAGCCAAGCAACACCGATGAACACTGAAGCTTTCTTT. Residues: CASSQATPMNTEAFF.

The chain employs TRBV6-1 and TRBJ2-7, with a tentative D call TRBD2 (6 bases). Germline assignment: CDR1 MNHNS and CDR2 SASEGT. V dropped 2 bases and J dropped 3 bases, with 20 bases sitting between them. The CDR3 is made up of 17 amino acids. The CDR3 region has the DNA TGTGCCAGCAGTGAAAACGATCGCGGGGCGATGTTCTACGAGCAGTACTTC. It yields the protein CASSENDRGAMFYEQYF.

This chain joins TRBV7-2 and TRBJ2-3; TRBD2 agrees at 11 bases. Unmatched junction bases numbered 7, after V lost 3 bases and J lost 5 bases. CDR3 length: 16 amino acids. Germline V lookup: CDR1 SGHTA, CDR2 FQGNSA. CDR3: CASSFLAGGPRDTQYF. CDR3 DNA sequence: TGTGCCAGCAGCTTTTTAGCGGGGGGGCCGAGAGATACGCAGTATTTT. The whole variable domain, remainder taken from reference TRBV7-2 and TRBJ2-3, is GAGVSQSPSNKVTEKGKDVELRCDPISGHTALYWYRQSLGQGLEFLIYFQGNSAPDKSGLPSDRFSAERTGGSVSTLTIQRTQQEDSAVYLCASSFLAGGPRDTQYFGPGTRLTVL.

The CDR3 nucleotides read TGTGCCAGTAGTATAGACACTACAGGGTCGCTTCAGCCCCAGCATTTT. Protein: CASSIDTTGSLQPQHF. The chain links TRBV19 to TRBJ1-5; tentative D call: TRBD1 (6 bases). The CDR3 runs 16 residues. The germline V gene has CDR1 LNHDA and CDR2 SQIVND (reference sequence). The V gene lost 0 bases and the J gene lost 6 bases, with 15 bases spanning the gap. Together with reference TRBV19 and TRBJ1-5, the CDR3 gives the full variable domain: DGGITQSPKYLFRKEGQNVTLSCEQNLNHDAMYWYRQDPGQGLRLIYYSQIVNDFQKGDIAEGYSVSREKKESFPLTVTSAQKNPTAFYLCASSIDTTGSLQPQHFGDGTRLSIL.

The DNA for the CDR3 is TGTGCCAGCAACCCCGCAACGGGGGGAAACACTGAAGCTTTCTTT. Translated: CASNPATGGNTEAFF. The chain has TRBV2 and TRBJ1-1, with D perhaps TRBD1 (5 bases). The CDR3 sequence is 15 residues long. CDR1 is SNHLY, CDR2 FYNNEI, per germline. V dropped 7 bases and J dropped 2 bases, with 17 bases sitting between them.

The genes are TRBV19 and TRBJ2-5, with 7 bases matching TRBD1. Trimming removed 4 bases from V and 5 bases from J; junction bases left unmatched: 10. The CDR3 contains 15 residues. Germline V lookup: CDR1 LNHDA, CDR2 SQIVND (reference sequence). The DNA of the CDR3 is TGTGCCAGTAGTAACCACAGGGGCGGGTTCGAGACCCAGTACTTC. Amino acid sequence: CASSNHRGGFETQYF. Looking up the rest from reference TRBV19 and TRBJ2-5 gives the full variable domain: DGGITQSPKYLFRKEGQNVTLSCEQNLNHDAMYWYRQDPGQGLRLIYYSQIVNDFQKGDIAEGYSVSREKKESFPLTVTSAQKNPTAFYLCASSNHRGGFETQYFGPGTRLLVL.

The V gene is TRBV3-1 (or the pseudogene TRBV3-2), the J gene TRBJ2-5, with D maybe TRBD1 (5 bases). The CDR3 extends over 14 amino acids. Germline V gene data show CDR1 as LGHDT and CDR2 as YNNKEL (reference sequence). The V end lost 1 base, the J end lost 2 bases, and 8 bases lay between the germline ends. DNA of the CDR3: TGTGCCAGCAGCCAAGTTGGGGCACAAGAGACCCAGTACTTC. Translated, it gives CASSQVGAQETQYF.

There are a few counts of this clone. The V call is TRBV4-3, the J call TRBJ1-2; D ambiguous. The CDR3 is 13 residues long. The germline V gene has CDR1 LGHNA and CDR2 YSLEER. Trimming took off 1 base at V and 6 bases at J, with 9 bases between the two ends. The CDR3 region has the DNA TGCGCCAGCAGCCAAGTGGGCATGGATGGCTACACCTTC. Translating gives CASSQVGMDGYTF.

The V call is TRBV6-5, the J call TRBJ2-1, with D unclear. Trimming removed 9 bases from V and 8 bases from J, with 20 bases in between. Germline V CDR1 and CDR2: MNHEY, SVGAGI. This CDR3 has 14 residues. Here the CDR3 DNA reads TGTGCCAGTGTACGCCCTACCGATGGAGATGAGCAGTTCTTC. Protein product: CASVRPTDGDEQFF.

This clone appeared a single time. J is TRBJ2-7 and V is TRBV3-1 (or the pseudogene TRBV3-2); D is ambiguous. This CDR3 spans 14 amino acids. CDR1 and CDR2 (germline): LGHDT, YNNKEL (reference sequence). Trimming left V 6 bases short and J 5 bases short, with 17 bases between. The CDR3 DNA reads TGTGCCAGCAGTCCCCCCGGCGGAGTTAACGAGCAGTACTTC. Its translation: CASSPPGGVNEQYF.